These 18 T cell receptor beta chains were all obtained from the same sample, sequenced in a study of cytomegalovirus exposure and HLA in healthy donors listed by TCRdb under 2017. The library was made by the immunoSEQ multiplex PCR assay. The multiplex PCR relied on a mix of 60 forward primers for TCR Vbeta segments and 13 reverse primers for TCR Jbeta segments. Imported from immuneACCESS, the table was reduced by TCRdb to in-frame sequences with V and J called. These copies leave out some clones; in studies compared against another copy, an unresolved V gene accounts for under half, and the cause of the remainder is not known. The sample data list some 100,000 clones, and approximately 80% of these were observed just once. Under 5% of the sample rests with the top ten. What was sequenced was PBMCs. These receptors were obtained from a female donor in good health and CMV-seropositive.

Only a few counts were recorded for this clone. The junction departs from germline at one end; a sequencing error may be responsible. The rearrangement uses TRBV7-9 and TRBJ2-1, with D possibly TRBD2 on 7 matching bases. The CDR3 has 19 amino acids. Germline CDR1 SEHNR, CDR2 FQNEAQ (reference sequence). Here the CDR3 DNA reads TGTTCCAGCAGCTTAGCGCGGGGGCAGGCTAGCGGAATGTACAATGAGCAGTTCTTC. As protein: CSSSLARGQASGMYNEQFF.

CDR3: CASSSTGSNTEAFF. The CDR3 DNA reads as TGTGCCAGCAGTTCGACAGGGTCTAACACTGAAGCTTTCTTT. The chain couples TRBV6-6 to TRBJ1-1, with 7 positions matching TRBD1. CDR3 length equals 14 residues. V lost 4 bases to trimming and J lost 2 bases; unmatched junction nucleotides: 4. CDR1 is MNHNY and CDR2 is SVGAGI in the germline V gene (reference sequence).

This chain connects TRBV30 to TRBJ1-5; D gene ambiguous. Germline V gives CDR1 GTSNPN, CDR2 SVGIG (reference sequence). The CDR3 is 13 residues long. V was trimmed by 5 bases and J by 0 bases, leaving 8 bases between them. CDR3 DNA: TGTGCCTGGGCGCGAAGTAGCAATCAGCCCCAGCATTTT. Translated, it gives CAWARSSNQPQHF.

This clone was observed a handful of times. The J gene is TRBJ1-1, the V gene TRBV18; 8 nucleotides line up with TRBD1. The CDR3 runs to 14 residues. Germline trimming cut 3 bases from V and 12 bases from J; bases unmatched to any gene: 12. Germline V lookup: CDR1 KGHSH, CDR2 LQKENI. The chain's CDR3 is CASSPQTGGASSFF. The CDR3 DNA is TGTGCCAGCTCACCGCAAACAGGGGGGGCTAGTTCTTTCTTT.

The rearrangement uses TRBV12-5 and TRBJ2-5; D gene uncertain. The J call may be wrong; the DNA end is better matched by TRBJ2-7. The CDR3 loop spans 13 amino acids. The germline CDR1 and CDR2 sequences are LGHNT and FRNRAP. The CDR3 loop reads CASGLAGSYEQYF. CDR3 nucleotide sequence: TGTGCTAGTGGTTTGGCGGGTTCCTACGAGCAGTACTTC.

This rearrangement joins TRBV18 to TRBJ2-4, with 7 bases lining up with TRBD2. Germline lookup yields CDR1 KGHSH and CDR2 LQKENI. The V segment lost 5 bases and the J segment 3 bases; nucleotides outside the gene matches: 13. The CDR3 runs to 17 residues. In DNA, the CDR3 is TGTGCCAGCTCATTCGCCGGGACCAGGGAGGGCAAAAACATTCAGTACTTC. Encoded protein: CASSFAGTREGKNIQYF. The variable domain in full, completed from reference TRBV18 and TRBJ2-4, reads NAGVMQNPRHLVRRRGQEARLRCSPMKGHSHVYWYRQLPEEGLKFMVYLQKENIIDESGMPKERFSAEFPKEGPSILRIQQVVRGDSAAYFCASSFAGTREGKNIQYFGAGTRLSVL.

This clone was counted between two and nine times. The chain combines TRBV11-2 with TRBJ2-7; D remains ambiguous. The CDR3 runs 12 residues. CDR1 SGHAT and CDR2 FQNNGV come from the germline V gene. V was cut by 5 bases and J by 3 bases, with 8 bases left in between. The CDR3 sequence: CASSPESYEQYF. The CDR3 region has the DNA TGTGCCAGCAGCCCCGAGAGCTACGAGCAGTACTTC.

The sample holds a few counts of this clone. V and J are TRBV5-6 and TRBJ2-1; the D is unclear. The V end lost 4 bases, the J end lost 10 bases, and 6 bases lay between the germline ends. Looked up from germline, CDR1 is SGHDT and CDR2 is YYEEEE. The CDR3 runs 10 residues. As DNA, the CDR3 is TGTGCCAGCAGCATCAGGGAGCAGTTCTTC. This codes for CASSIREQFF.

The CDR3 is CASSSSSLAGGLSYEQYF. CDR3 nucleotides: TGTGCCAGCAGCTCCTCCTCCTTAGCGGGAGGGCTCTCCTACGAGCAGTACTTC. J is TRBJ2-7 and V is TRBV7-6, with 11 bases aligning to TRBD2. CDR3 length: 18 residues. V dropped 4 bases and J dropped 0; count of bases not matched to a gene: 11. CDR1 and CDR2 (germline): SGHVS, FNYEAQ.

J is TRBJ1-1 and V is TRBV5-1, with 9 positions matching TRBD1. Germline CDR1 and CDR2: SGHRS and YFSETQ. The CDR3 has 13 amino acids. The V segment lost 10 bases and the J segment 5 bases; nucleotides outside the gene matches: 9. Here the CDR3 DNA reads TGCGCCTCCTCCACAGGGGGCTGGACTGAAGCTTTCTTT. Amino acid sequence: CASSTGGWTEAFF.

The chain couples TRBV10-3 to TRBJ2-7, with TRBD1 identical over 7 bases. The CDR3 contains 14 residues. CDR1 is ENHRY and CDR2 is SYGVKD in the germline V gene. Losses at the gene ends were 6 bases for V and 7 bases for J; bases not matched to a gene: 12. The CDR3 is CAIRPGQSFGEQYF. As DNA, the CDR3 is TGTGCCATCAGGCCGGGACAGTCCTTTGGTGAGCAGTACTTC.

This chain uses TRBV7-9 with TRBJ2-1; 12 bases are shared with TRBD1. There are 15 residues in the CDR3. Germline assignment: CDR1 SEHNR and CDR2 FQNEAQ (reference sequence). With 2 bases clipped from V and 8 bases from J, the junction kept 4 bases outside the gene matches. CDR3 DNA sequence: TGTGCCAGCAGCTTAAGGGACAGGGGGCTTCATGAGCAGTTCTTC. Amino acids: CASSLRDRGLHEQFF. The full variable domain, its missing parts supplied by reference TRBV7-9 and TRBJ2-1, is DTGVSQNPRHKITKRGQNVTFRCDPISEHNRLYWYRQTLGQGPEFLTYFQNEAQLEKSRLLSDRFSAERPKGSFSTLEIQRTEQGDSAMYLCASSLRDRGLHEQFFGPGTRLTVL.

Points on this clone: The junction differs from germline at one of its ends, possibly a read error. CDR3 DNA: TGTGCCAGTACCGACAGGGCTGGGGCCAACGGCCTGACTTTC. This codes for CASTDRAGANGLTF. The chain joins TRBV19 to TRBJ2-6, with 7 bases matching TRBD1. This CDR3 region has 14 residues. CDR1 and CDR2 from the germline V gene are LNHDA and SQIVND (reference sequence).

The sample holds one count of this clone. V gene TRBV7-9 combines with J gene TRBJ1-1; D may be TRBD1 (6 bases). The V end was cut by 9 bases, the J end by 0 bases, with 14 bases between. Germline V gives CDR1 SEHNR, CDR2 FQNEAQ (reference sequence). The CDR3 is made up of 14 amino acids. The CDR3: CASGGLPVNTEAFF. DNA of the CDR3: TGTGCCAGTGGGGGCCTTCCGGTGAACACTGAAGCTTTCTTT.

In this sample, this clone turned up once. The chain is built from TRBV6-5 and TRBJ2-1; D may be TRBD1 (5 bases). The germline gives CDR1 MNHEY, CDR2 SVGAGI. The CDR3 consists of 12 residues. Trimming stripped 8 bases from V and 4 bases from J, with 9 bases between. DNA of the CDR3: TGTGCCAGCCTGGGGCGTTACAATGAGCAGTTCTTC. Protein: CASLGRYNEQFF.

The rearrangement uses TRBV6-6 and TRBJ1-5, with TRBD1 matching 12 bases. This CDR3 contains 16 residues. Germline values: CDR1 MNHNY, CDR2 SVGAGI (reference sequence). Unmatched junction bases numbered 11, after V lost 5 bases and J lost 9 bases. The CDR3 DNA follows: TGTGCCAGCAGTCCGCCCGATGGGACAGGGGGCGCGCCCCAGCATTTT. Encoded protein: CASSPPDGTGGAPQHF.

This sequence joins TRBV6-5 and TRBJ2-1; TRBD2 aligns across 8 bases. The CDR3 consists of 14 residues. Germline V gene lookup returns CDR1 MNHEY and CDR2 SVGAGI. Trimming removed 6 bases from V and 7 bases from J; junction bases left unmatched: 8. As DNA, the CDR3 is TGTGCCAGCAGGCCCCCCGGGGGGGGGAATGAGCAGTTCTTC. The encoded protein is CASRPPGGGNEQFF.

This clone was seen a single time. The V gene is TRBV25-1, the J gene TRBJ2-5; 14 bases fit TRBD2. V shed 6 bases, J shed 4 bases, and the junction held 1 base outside the gene matches. CDR1 and CDR2 (germline): MGHDK, SYGVNS. The CDR3 is 14 amino acids. The CDR3 sequence: CASRTSGGAETQYF. Here the CDR3 DNA reads TGTGCCAGCAGGACTAGCGGGGGGGCAGAGACCCAGTACTTC.